Detailed here is one T cell receptor (beta chain). What it binds is unknown. Germline is not matched at one junction end, which may reflect a read error. Building of the TCR beta libraries involved iRepertoire HTBI primers and Arm-PCR of CDR3 regions. Original processing methods: Identification across samples found more than 55 TRBV and 11 to 15 TRBJ segments. TCRdb re-analysed the multiplex PCR reads in MiXCR, keeping a single row per CDR3 protein. The V and J calls and clone size come from TCRdb's table, not from the authors' own analysis. The sample yields about half a million distinct CDR3 sequences, about 20% seen once. These data belong to a study of regulatory T cells in long-lasting Graves disease. Germline V gene lookup returns CDR1 SGHAT and CDR2 FQNNGV. The CDR3 loop spans 14 amino acids. Notes on the study in general: TRBV28 was favored in persistent disease, as were TRBJ1-2 and TRBJ2-5. The study found lower TCR diversity in persistent Graves' patients than in newly diagnosed ones.

As to time point: persistent/refractory GD, antithyroid drugs over 5 years with positive TRAb. RNA extracted from PBMCs served as the sequencing template. The material sequenced was peripheral blood mononuclear cells (PBMCs), taken when the disease was refractory, from a patient treated with antithyroid drugs. The V call is TRBV11-2, the J call TRBJ2-5, with D perhaps TRBD1 or TRBD2 (6 bases each). The TCR sequence derives from a female donor with Graves disease. The CDR3 bases are TGTGCCAGCAGCTTAGTCAGGGGAGGAGAGGCCCAGTACTTC. Translation gives CASSLVRGGEAQYF.